This T cell receptor (beta chain) was recorded in a study of blood T cell repertoires in COVID-19. Study-level information: The study drew acute and convalescent COVID-19 samples from the United States, Italy and Spain.

Categorization into cohorts depended on clinical history that participants reported. Using immunoSEQ multiplex PCR, the repertoire was profiled, and TCRdb retains in-frame clones only, with some absent. The sample consists of approximately 150,000 clones, around 84% of them appearing once. CDR3 size: 15 residues. Germline CDR1 MNHNS, CDR2 SASEGT. Trimming at V came to 6 bases and at J to 2 bases, leaving 7 bases not matched to a gene. The sequenced sample was PBMCs or T cells enriched from blood (not recorded which). The sequence was obtained from a woman in her forties or fifties who had recovered from COVID-19. The J gene is TRBJ2-3, the V gene TRBV6-1; 8 nucleotides line up with TRBD2. CDR3 bases: TGTGCCAGCAGGCCTAGCGGGTTTCCCACAGATACGCAGTATTTT. It encodes CASRPSGFPTDTQYF.